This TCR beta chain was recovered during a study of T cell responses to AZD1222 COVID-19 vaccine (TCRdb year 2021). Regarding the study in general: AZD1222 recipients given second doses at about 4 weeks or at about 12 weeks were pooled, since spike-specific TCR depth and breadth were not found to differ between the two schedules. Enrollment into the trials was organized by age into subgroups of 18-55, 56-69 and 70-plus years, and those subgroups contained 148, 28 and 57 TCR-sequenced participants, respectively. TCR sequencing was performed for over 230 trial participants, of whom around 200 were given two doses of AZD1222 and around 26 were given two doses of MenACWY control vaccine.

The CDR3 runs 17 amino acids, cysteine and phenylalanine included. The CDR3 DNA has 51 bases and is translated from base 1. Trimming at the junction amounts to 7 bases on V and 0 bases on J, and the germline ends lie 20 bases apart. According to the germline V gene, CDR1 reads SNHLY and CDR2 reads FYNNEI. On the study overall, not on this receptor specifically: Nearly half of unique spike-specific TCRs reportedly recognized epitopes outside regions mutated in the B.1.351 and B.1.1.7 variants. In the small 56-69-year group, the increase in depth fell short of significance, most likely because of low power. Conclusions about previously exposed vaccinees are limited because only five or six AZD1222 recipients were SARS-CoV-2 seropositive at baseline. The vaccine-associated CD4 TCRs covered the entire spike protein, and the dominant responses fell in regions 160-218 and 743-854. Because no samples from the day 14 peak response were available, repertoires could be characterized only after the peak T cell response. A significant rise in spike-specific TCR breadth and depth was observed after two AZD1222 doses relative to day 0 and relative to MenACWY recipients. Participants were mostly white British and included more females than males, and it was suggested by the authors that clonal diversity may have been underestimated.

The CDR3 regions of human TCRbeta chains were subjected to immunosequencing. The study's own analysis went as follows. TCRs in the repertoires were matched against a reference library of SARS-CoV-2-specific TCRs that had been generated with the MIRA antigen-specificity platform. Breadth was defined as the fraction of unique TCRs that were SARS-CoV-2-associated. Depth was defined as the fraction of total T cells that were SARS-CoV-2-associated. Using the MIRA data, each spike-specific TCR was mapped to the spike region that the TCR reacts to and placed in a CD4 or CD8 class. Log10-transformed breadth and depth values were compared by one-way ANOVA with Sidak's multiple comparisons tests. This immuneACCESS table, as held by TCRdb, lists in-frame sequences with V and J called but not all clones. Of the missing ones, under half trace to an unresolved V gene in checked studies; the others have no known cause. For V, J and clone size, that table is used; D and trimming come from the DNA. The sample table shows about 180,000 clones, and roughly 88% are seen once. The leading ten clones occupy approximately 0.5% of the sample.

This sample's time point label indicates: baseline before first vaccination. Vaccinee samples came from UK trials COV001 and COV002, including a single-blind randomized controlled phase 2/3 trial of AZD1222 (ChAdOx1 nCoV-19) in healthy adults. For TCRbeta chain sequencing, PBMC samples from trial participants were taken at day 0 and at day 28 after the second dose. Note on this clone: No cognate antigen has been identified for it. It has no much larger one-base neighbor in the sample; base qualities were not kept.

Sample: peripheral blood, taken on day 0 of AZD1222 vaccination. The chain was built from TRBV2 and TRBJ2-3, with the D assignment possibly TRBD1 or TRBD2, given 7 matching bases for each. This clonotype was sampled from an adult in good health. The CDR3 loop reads CASKGGRGRVSTDTQYF. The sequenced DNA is TGTGCCAGCAAAGGAGGGAGGGGGCGCGTGAGCACAGATACGCAGTATTTT.